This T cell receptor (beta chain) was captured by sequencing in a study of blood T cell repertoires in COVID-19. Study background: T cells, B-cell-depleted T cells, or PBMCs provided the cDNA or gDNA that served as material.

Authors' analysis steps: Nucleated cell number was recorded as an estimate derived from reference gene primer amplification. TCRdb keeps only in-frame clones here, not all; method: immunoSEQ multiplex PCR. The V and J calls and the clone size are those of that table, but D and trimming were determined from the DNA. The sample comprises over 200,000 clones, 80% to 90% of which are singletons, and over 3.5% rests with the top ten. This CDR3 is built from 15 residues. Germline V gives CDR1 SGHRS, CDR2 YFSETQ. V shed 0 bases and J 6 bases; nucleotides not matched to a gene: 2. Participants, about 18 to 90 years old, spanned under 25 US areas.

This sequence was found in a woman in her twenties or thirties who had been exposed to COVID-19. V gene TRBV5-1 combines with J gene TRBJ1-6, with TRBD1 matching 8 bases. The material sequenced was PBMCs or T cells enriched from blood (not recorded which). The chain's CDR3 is CASSLEQGANSPLHF. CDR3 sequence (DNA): TGCGCCAGCAGCTTGGAGCAGGGGGCTAATTCACCCCTCCACTTT.